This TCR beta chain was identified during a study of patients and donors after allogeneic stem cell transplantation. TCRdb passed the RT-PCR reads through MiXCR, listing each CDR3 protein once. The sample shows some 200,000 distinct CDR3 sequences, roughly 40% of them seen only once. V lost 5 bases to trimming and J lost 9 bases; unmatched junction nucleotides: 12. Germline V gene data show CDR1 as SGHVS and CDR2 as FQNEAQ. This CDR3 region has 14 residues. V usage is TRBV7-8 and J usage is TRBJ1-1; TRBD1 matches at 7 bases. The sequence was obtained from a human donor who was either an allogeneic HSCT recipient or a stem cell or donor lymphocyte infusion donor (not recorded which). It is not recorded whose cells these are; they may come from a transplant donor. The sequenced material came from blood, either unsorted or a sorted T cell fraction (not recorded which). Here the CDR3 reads CASSPHRGLIKAFF. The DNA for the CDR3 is TGTGCCAGCAGCCCTCACAGGGGATTGATCAAAGCTTTCTTT.